This is a list of T cell receptor beta chains from one sample in a study of Graves' ophthalmopathy and Graves' hyperthyroidism. TCRdb analysed the multiplex PCR reads with MiXCR anew, one entry per CDR3 protein. Of about 210,000 distinct CDR3 sequences listed, just under 30% are singletons. Sequencing input: peripheral blood. These receptors came from a man aged 45-65 years with Graves' ophthalmopathy. Both conserved end residues are part of each CDR3. The D gene is left open where the match is weak. A row's size may be missing; if present it is once, few, many or a size class.

V	D	J	size	DNA	CDR3
TRBV6-2/TRBV6-3	-	TRBJ2-2	many	TGTGCCAGCAGCAGGACGGGCGGGGAGCTGTTTTTT	CASSRTGGELFF
TRBV28	-	TRBJ2-4	many	TGTGCCAGCAGCAGGAGGTCAGCCAAAAACATTCAGTACTTC	CASSRRSAKNIQYF
TRBV6-5	-	TRBJ2-7	-	TGTGCCAGCAGTTCCACTCACCGGGACATCTACGAGCAGTACTTC	CASSSTHRDIYEQYF
TRBV12-3/TRBV12-4	TRBD1	TRBJ2-5	few	TGTGCCAGCAGTCCATGGACAGGGGGCGAGACCCAGTACTTC	CASSPWTGGETQYF
TRBV5-1	TRBD2	TRBJ2-2	many	TGCGCCATCCCGGGACTAGCGGGAGGGCGTGACACCGGGGAGCTGTTTTTT	CAIPGLAGGRDTGELFF
TRBV6-5	-	TRBJ1-1	many	TGTGCCAGCAGTTACAGACAGGAGAACACTGAAGCTTTCTTT	CASSYRQENTEAFF
TRBV9	-	TRBJ2-2	many	TGTGCCAGCAGCGCCCCCCAGGAGAGGAACACCGGGGAGCTGTTTTTT	CASSAPQERNTGELFF
TRBV7-9	-	TRBJ1-5	many	TGTGCCAGCAGCCAGTCCCGTAGCAATCAGCCCCAGCATTTT	CASSQSRSNQPQHF
TRBV19	TRBD1	TRBJ2-7	many	TGTGCCAGTAATTGGGGACAGGGTGTTGACGAGCAGTACTTC	CASNWGQGVDEQYF
TRBV7-9	TRBD2	TRBJ2-7	many	TGTGCCAGCAGCTTAGTGCAACTAGCGGGAGAGGAGCAGTACTTC	CASSLVQLAGEEQYF
TRBV6-5	TRBD1	TRBJ2-7	many	TGTGCCAGCAGTTACAGGGGGCCGAAAGACGAGCAGTACTTC	CASSYRGPKDEQYF
TRBV6-1	-	TRBJ1-2	many	TGTGCCAGCAGTGAATGGGGCCCTGGAAACTATGGCTACACCTTC	CASSEWGPGNYGYTF